This is a list of T cell receptor beta chains from one sample in a study of blood T cells in healthy people across ages. A single record per CDR3 protein comes from TCRdb applying MiXCR to the 5' RACE reads. Here the sample spans hundreds of thousands of distinct CDR3 sequences, roughly 43% being singletons. Sequenced material: blood. Receptors were obtained from a man in his thirties or forties in good health. Each CDR3 is given with its conserved first and last residue.

CDR3 protein	V gene	J gene
CSARSLAGGRDTQYF	TRBV20-1	TRBJ2-3
CASSFGACEQYF	TRBV5-1	TRBJ2-7
CASRDQNEQFF	TRBV6-2/TRBV6-3	TRBJ2-1
CASSLVSPRSTEAFF	TRBV28	TRBJ1-1
CAEGREGSPNEQFF	TRBV7-9	TRBJ2-1
CASYLRAGEAFF	TRBV6-5	TRBJ1-1
CASSNQGESAYEQYF	TRBV5-1	TRBJ2-7
CASSQVDRESPEAFF	TRBV4-1	TRBJ1-1
CASSQDRGGFGQGFNYGYTF	TRBV4-3	TRBJ1-2
CASTLDRGYGYTF	TRBV19	TRBJ1-2
CASSLGLAAPQETQYF	TRBV3-1	TRBJ2-5
CSASIGGSGNEQYF	TRBV20-1	TRBJ2-5
CASSPRYRVHEQYF	TRBV27	.
CSAGPGGSQFF	TRBV20-1	TRBJ2-1
CSARGLAGGAQETQYF	TRBV20-1	TRBJ2-5
CASSSGGPSLSEQYF	TRBV27	.
CASSYRVRYEQYF	TRBV6-2/TRBV6-3	.
CASSGGTGYNSPLHF	TRBV25-1	TRBJ1-6
CSARKQVSGANVLTF	TRBV20-1	TRBJ2-6
CASSQPRTGNYGYTF	TRBV4-1	TRBJ1-2